This record covers a single T cell receptor beta chain. The antigen is not known. The CDR3 spans 14 residues. Trimming stripped 6 bases from V and 1 base from J, with 12 bases between. Germline lookup yields CDR1 SEHNR and CDR2 FQNEAQ (reference sequence). Measured with immunoSEQ multiplex PCR; TCRdb has only the in-frame clones, and not every one. In the table there are about 69,000 clones, 75% to 90% of which are singletons. Timing groups of about 4 and about 12 weeks for second doses were pooled. The data were obtained in a study of T cell responses to AZD1222 COVID-19 vaccine. Study results and limitations: Reports say nearly half of spike-specific TCRs go after unmutated variant regions. Spike regions recognized by vaccine-associated CD4 TCRs spanned the protein, led by 160-218 and 743-854. Donors, mostly white British, included more females; clonal diversity was possibly underestimated.

The receptor's source is an adult who received the AZD1222 COVID-19 vaccine. The gene calls are TRBV7-9 and TRBJ1-1; weak D call: TRBD1 (5 bases). The source material was peripheral blood, sampled 28 days after the second AZD1222 dose. CDR3 bases: TGTGCCAGCAGGCCGGGGCTTCCGAACACTGAAGCTTTCTTT. Amino acid sequence: CASRPGLPNTEAFF.